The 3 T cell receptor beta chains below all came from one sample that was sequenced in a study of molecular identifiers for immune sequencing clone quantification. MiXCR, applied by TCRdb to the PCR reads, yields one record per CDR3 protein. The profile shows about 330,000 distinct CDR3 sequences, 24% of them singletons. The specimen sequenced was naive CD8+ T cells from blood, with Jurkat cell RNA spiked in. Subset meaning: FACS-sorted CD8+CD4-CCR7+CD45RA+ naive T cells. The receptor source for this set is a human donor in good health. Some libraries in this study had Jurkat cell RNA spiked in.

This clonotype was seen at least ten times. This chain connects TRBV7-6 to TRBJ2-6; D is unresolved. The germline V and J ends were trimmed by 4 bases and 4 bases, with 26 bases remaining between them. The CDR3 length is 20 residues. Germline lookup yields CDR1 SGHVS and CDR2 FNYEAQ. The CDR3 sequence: CASSSDIPSARWSGANVLTF. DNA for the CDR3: TGTGCCAGCAGCTCCGACATCCCCAGCGCCAGGTGGTCAGGGGCCAACGTCCTGACTTTC.

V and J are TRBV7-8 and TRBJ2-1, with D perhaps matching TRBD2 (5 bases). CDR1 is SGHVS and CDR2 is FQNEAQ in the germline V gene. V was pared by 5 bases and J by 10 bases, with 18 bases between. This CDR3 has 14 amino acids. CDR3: CASSPSFGSGEQFF. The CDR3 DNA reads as TGTGCCAGCAGCCCGAGCTTCGGATCGGGGGAGCAGTTCTTC.

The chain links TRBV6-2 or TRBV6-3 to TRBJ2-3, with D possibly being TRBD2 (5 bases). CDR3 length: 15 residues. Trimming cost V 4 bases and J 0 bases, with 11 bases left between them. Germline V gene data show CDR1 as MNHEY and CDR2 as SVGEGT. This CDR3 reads CASSSGVFSTDTQYF. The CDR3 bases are TGTGCCAGCAGTTCCGGGGTCTTTAGCACAGATACGCAGTATTTT.